These 32 T cell receptor beta chains share one sample of origin, sequenced in a study of blood T cell repertoires in COVID-19. Repertoires were generated with immunoSEQ multiplex PCR, while TCRdb's copy carries only in-frame clones and drops some. The top ten clones hold 15% to 20% of a sample with roughly 32,000 clones, 90% of them seen once. Sample: peripheral blood. The receptors derive from an elderly man with acute or convalescent COVID-19.

V usage is TRBV5-1 and J usage is TRBJ1-1; D perhaps matches TRBD1 (6 bases). The CDR3 consists of 14 residues. Germline V gives CDR1 SGHRS, CDR2 YFSETQ. Between the trimmed V and J ends, which lost 6 bases and 7 bases, there was a span of 19 bases. The CDR3 sequence: CASNNQQGSDEAFF. For the CDR3, the DNA is TGCGCCAGCAACAATCAACAGGGCTCGGATGAAGCTTTCTTT. Combining the CDR3 with reference TRBV5-1 and TRBJ1-1 gives the whole variable domain KAGVTQTPRYLIKTRGQQVTLSCSPISGHRSVSWYQQTPGQGLQFLFEYFSETQRNKGNFPGRFSGRQFSNSRSEMNVSTLELGDSALYLCASNNQQGSDEAFFGQGTRLTVV.

The chain has TRBV2 and TRBJ1-5; 7 bases line up with TRBD1. V shed 6 bases, J shed 2 bases, and the junction held 7 bases outside the gene matches. There are 15 residues in the CDR3. Germline assignment: CDR1 SNHLY and CDR2 FYNNEI. The CDR3 spells CASRRQGSGNQPQHF. CDR3 nucleotides: TGTGCCAGCAGAAGACAGGGATCGGGCAATCAGCCCCAGCATTTT.

The V call is TRBV6-5, the J call TRBJ1-5; 8 nucleotides agree with TRBD1. Germline loops: CDR1 MNHEY, CDR2 SVGAGI. Losses at the gene ends were 6 bases for V and 5 bases for J; bases not matched to a gene: 6. This CDR3 has 14 amino acids. In nucleotides, the CDR3 is TGTGCCAGCAGCCCCGGACAGGGACATCAGCCCCAGCATTTT. Translated: CASSPGQGHQPQHF.

The chain carries TRBV15 and TRBJ2-7; TRBD1 matches 9 bases. The CDR3 covers 16 residues. V shed 1 base and J 2 bases; nucleotides not matched to a gene: 6. The germline V gene has CDR1 LNHNV and CDR2 YYDKDF (reference sequence). In DNA form, the CDR3 reads TGTGCCACCAGCAGAGGATCCGGGACAGGGACCTACGAGCAGTACTTC. This encodes CATSRGSGTGTYEQYF.

The rearrangement joins TRBV28 to TRBJ1-2, with TRBD1 matching over 8 bases. The J segment lost 3 bases and the V segment lost 6 bases, leaving 3 bases of the junction unmatched. Germline CDR1 is MDHEN and CDR2 is SYDVKM. The CDR3 sequence is 13 residues long. The CDR3 region has the DNA TGTGCCAGCAGCCCGACAGGGGACTATGGCTACACCTTC. Translating it yields CASSPTGDYGYTF.

This clone was seen more than once but under ten times. The V gene is TRBV2, the J gene TRBJ1-6; possibly TRBD1 for D (6 bases). V was pared by 6 bases and J by 10 bases, with 13 bases between. The CDR3 spans 13 residues. The V gene's germline CDR1 is SNHLY and CDR2 FYNNEI. The CDR3 nucleotides read TGTGCCAGCAGACCCCAGGGGAACTCACCCCTCCACTTT. It specifies CASRPQGNSPLHF.

The rearrangement joins TRBV5-1 to TRBJ2-7; tentative D call: TRBD2 (6 bases). This CDR3 is 15 amino acids long. Trimming removed 1 base from V and 2 bases from J, with 13 bases in between. From germline, CDR1 is SGHRS and CDR2 YFSETQ. This CDR3 reads CASSLLAGPPYEQYF. Here the CDR3 DNA reads TGCGCCAGCAGCTTGCTGGCGGGGCCCCCCTACGAGCAGTACTTC.

The gene calls are TRBV11-3 and TRBJ2-7; D unclear. Germline V gene data show CDR1 as SGHNT and CDR2 as YENEEA. V lost 1 base and J lost 1, with 5 bases in between. CDR3 length equals 13 residues. The CDR3 nucleotides are TGTGCCAGCAGCTTAGGCGGATCCTACGAGCAGTACTTC. Residues: CASSLGGSYEQYF. Full variable domain (missing parts from reference TRBV11-3 and TRBJ2-7): EAGVVQSPRYKIIEKKQPVAFWCNPISGHNTLYWYLQNLGQGPELLIRYENEEAVDDSQLPKDRFSAERLKGVDSTLKIQPAELGDSAVYLCASSLGGSYEQYFGPGTRLTVT.

This chain connects TRBV15 to TRBJ1-4; no definite D call. This CDR3 spans 16 amino acids. Germline V gene data show CDR1 as LNHNV and CDR2 as YYDKDF (reference sequence). Trimming shortened V by 0 bases and J by 6 bases, and 14 bases separated the two germline ends. CDR3 nucleotide sequence: TGTGCCACCAGCAGAGACGCCCAAGGTGGAGATGAAAAACTGTTTTTT. Translated, it gives CATSRDAQGGDEKLFF.

The rearrangement joins TRBV5-5 to TRBJ2-5; D perhaps matches TRBD1 (7 bases). CDR1 is SGHKS and CDR2 is YYEKEE in the germline V gene (reference sequence). The CDR3 runs 17 residues. V shed 0 bases and J shed 2 bases, with 17 bases lying between them. The CDR3 loop reads CASSLGLQGGQQETQYF. The CDR3 bases are TGTGCCAGCAGCTTGGGGCTGCAGGGGGGACAGCAAGAGACCCAGTACTTC.

The chain joins TRBV7-7 to TRBJ2-5; 7 bases map to TRBD2. V gave up 4 bases and J gave up 4 bases; unmatched junction bases: 9. Germline V lookup: CDR1 SSHAT, CDR2 FNYEAQ (reference sequence). CDR3 length equals 15 residues. CDR3 sequence (DNA): TGTGCCAGCAGCTCTCAGCGGGGCCCACGAGAGACCCAGTACTTC. Protein product: CASSSQRGPRETQYF.

The CDR3 DNA reads as TGTGCCAGCAGCTTAGGGGACAGGGACACTGAAGCTTTCTTT. It codes for CASSLGDRDTEAFF. This chain connects TRBV7-3 to TRBJ1-1; 9 positions match TRBD1. Trimming took 2 bases from V and 3 from J; bases not matched to a gene: 1. The CDR3 has 14 residues. Germline CDR1 and CDR2: SGHTA and FQGTGA.

This chain uses TRBV3-1 (or the pseudogene TRBV3-2) with TRBJ2-1; 10 bases are shared with TRBD1. The CDR3 spans 15 residues. V trimming: 3 bases; J trimming: 9 bases; junction bases outside the gene matches: 8. The germline V gene encodes CDR1 LGHDT and CDR2 YNNKEL (reference sequence). Here the CDR3 reads CASSQADRGLGEQFF. Here the CDR3 DNA reads TGTGCCAGCAGCCAGGCCGACAGGGGGCTTGGTGAGCAGTTCTTC.

This clone was counted only a few times. This chain uses TRBV2 with TRBJ1-1; D is ambiguous. CDR3 length: 12 amino acids. CDR1 and CDR2 from the germline V gene are SNHLY and FYNNEI. V was shortened by 6 bases and J by 4 bases, with 9 bases between the two germline ends. CDR3 nucleotide sequence: TGTGCCAGCAGGAGCTCGCTCACTGAAGCTTTCTTT. It is translated as CASRSSLTEAFF.

This chain joins TRBV5-1 and TRBJ1-2; 7 bases map to TRBD1. CDR1 and CDR2 (germline): SGHRS, YFSETQ. The CDR3 runs to 15 residues. The trim removed 2 bases at V and 8 bases at J, leaving 12 bases unmatched. CDR3 DNA sequence: TGCGCCAGCAGCTTCGAATACAGGGGTTGGGAGGGCTACACCTTC. It translates to CASSFEYRGWEGYTF. The variable domain in full, with the rest retrieved from reference TRBV5-1 and TRBJ1-2, is KAGVTQTPRYLIKTRGQQVTLSCSPISGHRSVSWYQQTPGQGLQFLFEYFSETQRNKGNFPGRFSGRQFSNSRSEMNVSTLELGDSALYLCASSFEYRGWEGYTFGSGTRLTVV.

This sequence joins TRBV5-1 and TRBJ2-7; 12 bases are a match to TRBD2. Germline V lookup: CDR1 SGHRS, CDR2 YFSETQ. Unmatched junction bases numbered 9, after V lost 4 bases and J lost 1 base. The CDR3 sequence is 17 residues long. CDR3 protein: CASSPPSGLAGSYEQYF. CDR3 nucleotide sequence: TGCGCCAGCAGCCCGCCTTCCGGACTAGCGGGGTCCTACGAGCAGTACTTC. Full variable domain (rest looked up from reference TRBV5-1 and TRBJ2-7): KAGVTQTPRYLIKTRGQQVTLSCSPISGHRSVSWYQQTPGQGLQFLFEYFSETQRNKGNFPGRFSGRQFSNSRSEMNVSTLELGDSALYLCASSPPSGLAGSYEQYFGPGTRLTVT.

The J gene is TRBJ1-6, the V gene TRBV18; tentatively, D is TRBD1 (5 bases). Germline V lookup: CDR1 KGHSH, CDR2 LQKENI. V lost 3 bases and J lost 8, with 11 bases in between. CDR3 length equals 14 residues. Here the CDR3 reads CASSPRDGDSPLHF. CDR3 coding DNA: TGTGCCAGCTCACCGCGGGACGGGGATTCACCCCTCCACTTT.

The chain carries TRBV5-1 and TRBJ2-1; 9 nucleotides match TRBD2. The CDR3 length is 15 residues. Trimming cost V 7 bases and J 6 bases; bases outside gene matches: 11. Per the germline V gene, CDR1 is SGHRS and CDR2 is YFSETQ. In DNA form, the CDR3 reads TGCGCCAGCCGCCCGGGACTAGCTAGAAGCAATGAGCAGTTCTTC. Amino acids: CASRPGLARSNEQFF.

The CDR3 loop reads CASSYGGWDTEAFF. The CDR3 region has the DNA TGTGCCAGCAGCTACGGGGGGTGGGACACTGAAGCTTTCTTT. The chain recombines TRBV9 with TRBJ1-1, with a possible D match to TRBD1 (5 bases). V was shortened by 4 bases and J by 3 bases, with 13 bases between the two germline ends. The CDR3 is 14 amino acids. The germline gives CDR1 SGDLS, CDR2 YYNGEE.

The V gene is TRBV5-1, the J gene TRBJ2-7; the match to TRBD2 covers 7 bases. V was clipped by 1 base and J by 0 bases; unmatched bases: 4. This CDR3 contains 15 residues. The germline V gene encodes CDR1 SGHRS and CDR2 YFSETQ. The CDR3 here is CASSLLAVSSYEQYF. Written as DNA, the CDR3 is TGCGCCAGCAGCTTGCTAGCGGTAAGCTCCTACGAGCAGTACTTC.

The chain combines TRBV10-2 with TRBJ2-2; D may be TRBD2 (5 bases). CDR3 size: 14 residues. V was trimmed by 9 bases and J by 4 bases, leaving 15 bases between them. Looked up from germline, CDR1 is WSHSY and CDR2 is SAAADI. CDR3 DNA: TGCGCCAGGAGGGATAACCGGGCCACCGGGGAGCTGTTTTTT. Its protein is CARRDNRATGELFF.

The chain links TRBV3-1 (or the pseudogene TRBV3-2) to TRBJ2-5; the match to TRBD2 covers 10 bases. The CDR3 totals 18 residues. The ends lost 2 bases at V and 5 bases at J; junction bases unmatched: 14. Germline CDR1 is LGHDT and CDR2 is YNNKEL (reference sequence). CDR3 loop: CASSQRSASGGPRETQYF. The CDR3, as DNA: TGTGCCAGCAGCCAAAGGAGCGCTAGCGGGGGACCACGGGAGACCCAGTACTTC.

A remark on this clone: One end of the junction is discordant with germline, which a read error may explain. The chain links TRBV11-2 to TRBJ1-1; 7 nucleotides line up with TRBD1. This CDR3 comprises 15 residues. Looked up from germline, CDR1 is SGHAT and CDR2 is FQNNGV. The CDR3 nucleotides are TGTGCCAGCAGCCTCATGCCCGGGACAGACAAGCAAGGGAAATTT. As protein: CASSLMPGTDKQGKF.

V and J are TRBV18 and TRBJ1-1; D gene ambiguous. The CDR3 is made up of 14 amino acids. The germline V and J ends were trimmed by 3 bases and 2 bases, with 10 bases remaining between them. The germline CDR1 and CDR2 sequences are KGHSH and LQKENI. In DNA, the CDR3 is TGTGCCAGCTCACCTTCCTTGTCTAACACTGAAGCTTTCTTT. Protein sequence: CASSPSLSNTEAFF.

The chain joins TRBV7-4 to TRBJ2-1; 7 nucleotides agree with TRBD1. Germline V gives CDR1 SGHVT, CDR2 SQSDAQ. The CDR3 covers 16 residues. J gave up 0 bases and V 5 bases, and 7 bases lay outside the gene matches. CDR3: CASSGETGSSYNEQFF. CDR3 DNA sequence: TGTGCCAGCAGCGGAGAGACAGGGAGCTCCTACAATGAGCAGTTCTTC.

CDR3 loop: CASSLGRGRETQYF. In DNA form, the CDR3 reads TGTGCCAGCAGCTTGGGCAGGGGCAGGGAGACCCAGTACTTC. This chain uses TRBV5-6 with TRBJ2-5, with TRBD1 as a possible D gene (6 bases). This CDR3 is built from 14 residues. V was trimmed by 0 bases and J by 5 bases, leaving 11 bases between them. The germline V gene encodes CDR1 SGHDT and CDR2 YYEEEE.

This clone appeared once. The chain links TRBV30 to TRBJ2-7; maybe TRBD1 (6 bases). CDR3 length: 13 amino acids. Germline assignment: CDR1 GTSNPN and CDR2 SVGIG (reference sequence). The V end lost 0 bases, the J end lost 6 bases, and 12 bases lay between the germline ends. In nucleotides, the CDR3 is TGTGCCTGGAGTGTGGCAGGGGTGGGCGAGCAGTACTTC. It is translated as CAWSVAGVGEQYF.

The chain joins TRBV11-2 to TRBJ1-4, with 7 bases matching TRBD1. V was clipped by 0 bases and J by 3 bases; unmatched bases: 1. Germline CDR1 SGHAT, CDR2 FQNNGV. The length of the CDR3 is 15 residues. Here the CDR3 DNA reads TGTGCCAGCAGCTTAGAGGGACAGCCTAATGAAAAACTGTTTTTT. As protein: CASSLEGQPNEKLFF.

The V call is TRBV5-1, the J call TRBJ2-3, with no clear D. Trimming removed 5 bases at V and 2 bases at J, with 18 bases between. Germline CDR1 is SGHRS and CDR2 is YFSETQ. The CDR3 runs 16 residues. The CDR3 DNA sequence: TGCGCCAGCAGGCTTGGAGTGAACCTACTCACAGATACGCAGTATTTT. Translated, it gives CASRLGVNLLTDTQYF.

This clone was detected once. J is TRBJ1-1 and V is TRBV20-1, with D tentatively TRBD1 (5 bases). Germline lookup yields CDR1 DFQATT and CDR2 SNEGSKA (reference sequence). Trimming removed 6 bases at V and 7 bases at J, with 12 bases between. The CDR3 runs to 11 residues. The CDR3 loop is CSARVRHEAFF. In DNA form, the CDR3 reads TGCAGTGCCAGGGTTAGGCATGAAGCTTTCTTT.

The chain recombines TRBV2 with TRBJ1-2; 9 nucleotides match TRBD1. Trimming removed 6 bases from V and 4 bases from J; junction bases left unmatched: 6. The CDR3 length is 14 residues. The germline CDR1 and CDR2 sequences are SNHLY and FYNNEI. The CDR3 sequence is CASSSDRGFYGYTF. CDR3 sequence (DNA): TGTGCCAGCAGCTCAGACAGGGGGTTCTATGGCTACACCTTC.

The chain recombines TRBV30 with TRBJ2-5, with D possibly being TRBD1 (5 bases). This CDR3 is 13 amino acids long. Trimming shortened V by 3 bases and J by 1 base, and 9 bases separated the two germline ends. Germline CDR1 reads GTSNPN; CDR2 reads SVGIG (reference sequence). CDR3 coding DNA: TGTGCCTGGAGATGGCAGGGCCAAGAGACCCAGTACTTC. Its protein product is CAWRWQGQETQYF.